This T cell receptor beta chain comes out of a study of blood T cell repertoires in COVID-19. Study information: COVID-19 samples, acute and convalescent, were from the United States, Italy and Spain. PBMCs, B-cell-depleted T cells, or T cells were the source of the cDNA or gDNA that made up the material.

Clones were read by immunoSEQ multiplex PCR, and TCRdb kept only the in-frame ones, dropping some. Among more than 250,000 clones, roughly nine tenths were seen once, and the ten largest hold 2.6%. Clinical history reported by participants formed the basis on which cohorts were assigned. Recovered status applied to Cohort 3 donors who had two consecutive negative PCRs. It also applied to those with clearance or with symptom resolution. CDR1 and CDR2 (germline): KGHSY, FQNENV. V gave up 0 bases and J gave up 4 bases; unmatched junction bases: 17. The CDR3 loop spans 19 amino acids. The clonotype was recovered from a woman under 30 who had recovered from COVID-19. Input material: PBMCs or T cells enriched from blood (not recorded which). This chain joins TRBV16 and TRBJ2-5; 7 nucleotides match TRBD1. The CDR3 loop is CASSQSGIGQDSGVETQYF. CDR3 nucleotide sequence: TGTGCCAGCAGCCAATCAGGGATCGGACAGGACAGTGGTGTAGAGACCCAGTACTTC.